The next 25 T cell receptor beta chains were all read from a single sample in a study of T-cell memory formation after mild COVID-19. TCRdb re-called the 5' RACE reads with MiXCR, one entry per CDR3 protein. The data hold about 350,000 distinct CDR3 sequences, with around 28% observed a single time. The sample was PBMCs or a T cell subset sorted from them (not recorded which). All receptors come from an adult woman who had mild COVID-19 (a few samples of this study predate the infection). Cell type and time point are not known.

This clonotype has a single count. J is TRBJ2-4 and V is TRBV7-8; D is uncertain. This CDR3 contains 17 residues. Trimming cost V 1 base and J 5 bases, with 18 bases left between them. CDR1 SGHVS and CDR2 FQNEAQ come from the germline V gene. This CDR3 is CASSLERPILRQNIQYF. For the CDR3, the DNA is TGTGCCAGCAGCTTAGAGCGCCCAATACTCCGTCAAAACATTCAGTACTTC.

V is TRBV20-1 and J is TRBJ1-2, with a tentative D call TRBD1 (6 bases). Germline V gene lookup returns CDR1 DFQATT and CDR2 SNEGSKA (reference sequence). This CDR3 has 13 residues. V lost 6 bases to trimming and J lost 8 bases, with 19 bases between them. Written as DNA, the CDR3 is TGCAGTGCCGGGGTCGGGGGGCGCCGCGGCTACACCTTC. Its protein is CSAGVGGRRGYTF.

The rearrangement joins TRBV4-1 to TRBJ2-5, with D possibly being TRBD1 (6 bases). This CDR3 is built from 13 residues. The germline V gene has CDR1 MGHRA and CDR2 YSYEKL. V lost 3 bases and J lost 5, with 10 bases in between. CDR3 nucleotides: TGCGCCAGCAGCCAGGGGGCTTACGAGACCCAGTACTTC. It encodes CASSQGAYETQYF.

In its sample, this clonotype was seen once. The chain carries TRBV2 and TRBJ2-5, with TRBD2 identical over 9 bases. The germline gives CDR1 SNHLY, CDR2 FYNNEI. Trimming removed 6 bases from V and 5 bases from J; junction bases left unmatched: 4. CDR3 length: 13 residues. CDR3 loop: CASRLAGVETQYF. CDR3 DNA: TGTGCCAGCAGATTAGCGGGAGTTGAGACCCAGTACTTC.

This clonotype has more than one count but fewer than ten. This chain connects TRBV18 to TRBJ2-1, with unresolved D. Deletions cut 2 bases from V and 9 bases from J, with 8 bases between. CDR1 is KGHSH and CDR2 is LQKENI in the germline V gene. The CDR3 runs to 12 residues. This CDR3 is CASSPDLSEQFF. The DNA for the CDR3 is TGTGCCAGCTCACCAGACTTGAGTGAGCAGTTCTTC. The whole variable domain, remainder taken from reference TRBV18 and TRBJ2-1, is NAGVMQNPRHLVRRRGQEARLRCSPMKGHSHVYWYRQLPEEGLKFMVYLQKENIIDESGMPKERFSAEFPKEGPSILRIQQVVRGDSAAYFCASSPDLSEQFFGPGTRLTVL.

In its sample, this clonotype was seen a few times. The rearrangement uses TRBV5-4 and TRBJ2-1, with TRBD1 matching over 9 bases. The CDR3 is 14 amino acids. Germline assignment: CDR1 SGHNT and CDR2 YYREEE (reference sequence). The V and J ends lost 3 bases and 10 bases, in that order; junction bases with no gene match: 8. The CDR3 DNA reads as TGTGCCAGCAGCTCCCAAGGACAGGGGAGAGAGCAGTTCTTC. The encoded protein is CASSSQGQGREQFF.

This clonotype has just a few counts. V gene TRBV24-1 combines with J gene TRBJ2-5; D is possibly TRBD1 (6 bases). CDR3 size: 15 residues. Trimming removed 3 bases at V and 7 bases at J, with 17 bases between. CDR1 is KGHDR and CDR2 is SFDVKD in the germline V gene. The CDR3 is CATSDPGHPVGTQYF. CDR3 coding DNA: TGTGCCACCAGTGATCCGGGACACCCCGTCGGGACCCAGTACTTC.

This clonotype was observed a few times. The rearrangement links TRBV4-2 to TRBJ2-6, with D perhaps given as TRBD1 or TRBD2 (5 bases each). Germline assignment: CDR1 LGHNA and CDR2 YNFKEQ. The CDR3 spans 16 residues. V was clipped by 3 bases and J by 0 bases, with 9 bases between them. The CDR3 DNA reads TGTGCCAGCAGCCACTGGGACGGCTCTGGGGCCAACGTCCTGACTTTC. Its protein product is CASSHWDGSGANVLTF.

The chain links TRBV4-2 to TRBJ2-2, with D possibly being TRBD2 (6 bases). This CDR3 is 17 amino acids long. CDR1 is LGHNA and CDR2 is YNFKEQ in the germline V gene. Trimming stripped 4 bases from V and 1 base from J, with 16 bases between. CDR3 region: CASSPKNGGENTGELFF. CDR3 bases: TGTGCCAGCAGCCCAAAAAATGGAGGGGAGAACACCGGGGAGCTGTTTTTT.

This sequence joins TRBV9 and TRBJ2-5; 7 nucleotides line up with TRBD2. The CDR3 contains 14 residues. The germline V gene encodes CDR1 SGDLS and CDR2 YYNGEE. Trimming cost V 3 bases and J 1 base; bases outside gene matches: 3. The CDR3 is CASSAGTTQETQYF. Here the CDR3 DNA reads TGTGCCAGCAGCGCGGGGACTACCCAAGAGACCCAGTACTTC.

The V gene is TRBV19, the J gene TRBJ2-3; tentative D call: TRBD1 (5 bases). Germline CDR1 and CDR2: LNHDA and SQIVND (reference sequence). V lost 1 base, J lost 4 bases, and 6 bases lay in between. The CDR3 totals 13 residues. CDR3 nucleotides: TGTGCCAGTAGTATAGGGGGCCCAGATACGCAGTATTTT. Amino acids: CASSIGGPDTQYF.

This clonotype was observed a handful of times. The rearrangement uses TRBV29-1 and TRBJ1-2; D is uncertain. Trimming stripped 7 bases from V and 4 bases from J, with 13 bases between. The CDR3 is made up of 12 amino acids. Germline CDR1 is SQVTM and CDR2 is ANQGSEA. CDR3: CSAGPSLYGYTF. The DNA for the CDR3 is TGCAGCGCCGGGCCGAGCCTCTATGGCTACACCTTC.

The table lists this clonotype with many counts. The rearrangement joins TRBV6-5 to TRBJ1-5, with no clear D. Germline-derived CDR1 and CDR2 are MNHEY and SVGAGI. The CDR3 covers 13 residues. Between the trimmed V and J ends, which lost 4 bases and 4 bases, there was a span of 8 bases. DNA of the CDR3: TGTGCCAGCAGTTTCAGAGGGAATCAGCCCCAGCATTTT. As protein: CASSFRGNQPQHF.

J is TRBJ2-7 and V is TRBV20-1; D is uncertain. V was trimmed by 0 bases and J by 4 bases, leaving 16 bases between them. The length of the CDR3 is 15 residues. CDR1 is DFQATT, CDR2 SNEGSKA, per germline (reference sequence). CDR3: CSARDDGWQWYEQYF. In DNA form, the CDR3 reads TGCAGTGCTAGAGATGACGGTTGGCAGTGGTACGAGCAGTACTTC.

This clonotype was detected only a few times. CDR3 loop: CSARTRTGTGFTYEQYF. CDR3 DNA sequence: TGCAGTGCTAGAACGAGAACCGGGACAGGGTTCACCTACGAGCAGTACTTC. The chain joins TRBV20-1 to TRBJ2-7; 9 nucleotides align to TRBD1. CDR1 DFQATT and CDR2 SNEGSKA come from the germline V gene (reference sequence). V was pared by 2 bases and J by 2 bases, with 13 bases of the junction left unmatched. The CDR3 length is 17 residues.

This clonotype was counted ten times or more. The chain joins TRBV7-3 to TRBJ2-2; 10 bases are shared with TRBD2. The CDR3 is 15 amino acids. CDR1 is SGHTA and CDR2 is FQGTGA in the germline V gene. V lost 2 bases, J lost 4 bases, and 1 base stayed unmatched. CDR3 nucleotide sequence: TGTGCCAGCAGCTTAGTAGCGGGGGGCACCGGGGAGCTGTTTTTT. Its protein is CASSLVAGGTGELFF.

The gene calls are TRBV21-1 and TRBJ1-1; TRBD1 is the table's D call and was not checked against the DNA. TRBV21-1 is given as a pseudogene. The CDR3 contains 17 residues. The DNA of the CDR3 is TGTGCCAGCAGCAATAACGCTCGGGGGACCATGAACACTGAAGCTTTCTTT. Amino acids: CASSNNARGTMNTEAFF.

The V call is TRBV9, the J call TRBJ1-3; D not certain. The CDR3 length is 15 residues. Trimming removed 0 bases at V and 0 bases at J, with 7 bases between. Germline CDR1 SGDLS, CDR2 YYNGEE. As DNA, the CDR3 is TGTGCCAGCAGCGTAGACGCGAGCTCTGGAAACACCATATATTTT. This codes for CASSVDASSGNTIYF.

This clonotype was seen more than once but under ten times. The DNA for the CDR3 is TGTGCCAGCAGCGGGGACAGCCCTGACAATGAGCAGTTCTTC. It specifies CASSGDSPDNEQFF. V is TRBV2 and J is TRBJ2-1; 7 bases agree with TRBD1. From germline, CDR1 is SNHLY and CDR2 FYNNEI. The CDR3 spans 14 residues. V lost 6 bases and J lost 5; bases outside the gene matches: 7. The complete variable domain, with remaining parts taken from reference TRBV2 and TRBJ2-1, reads EPEVTQTPSHQVTQMGQEVILRCVPISNHLYFYWYRQILGQKVEFLVSFYNNEISEKSEIFDDQFSVERPDGSNFTLKIRSTKLEDSAMYFCASSGDSPDNEQFFGPGTRLTVL.

The CDR3 DNA follows: TGCAGTGCTGTTAGCGAGGGGGGCTTAGATACGCAGTATTTT. Translated: CSAVSEGGLDTQYF. The V call is TRBV20-1, the J call TRBJ2-3; the D call may be TRBD1 or TRBD2 (6 bases each). V was pared by 5 bases and J by 5 bases, with 17 bases between. CDR1 is DFQATT, CDR2 SNEGSKA, per germline (reference sequence). This CDR3 has 14 amino acids.

The CDR3 loop is CASSLGQLGYEQYF. The CDR3 DNA reads as TGTGCCAGCAGCCTGGGACAGCTCGGCTACGAGCAGTACTTC. The chain employs TRBV12-3 or TRBV12-4 and TRBJ2-7; 7 bases line up with TRBD1. This CDR3 has 14 residues. The V segment lost 6 bases and the J segment 3 bases; nucleotides outside the gene matches: 8.

The chain joins TRBV12-3 or TRBV12-4 to TRBJ1-5; 7 positions agree with TRBD1. This CDR3 region has 14 residues. V trimming: 6 bases; J trimming: 6 bases; junction bases outside the gene matches: 8. CDR3 residues: CASSQDRSSQPQHF. Written as DNA, the CDR3 is TGTGCCAGCAGCCAGGACAGGTCGAGTCAGCCCCAGCATTTT.

This clonotype was seen a handful of times. The chain combines TRBV7-9 with TRBJ2-1; D may correspond to TRBD1 or TRBD2 (5 bases each). CDR1 is SEHNR and CDR2 is FQNEAQ in the germline V gene (reference sequence). This CDR3 region has 15 residues. V was shortened by 0 bases and J by 12 bases, with 18 bases between the two germline ends. The CDR3 sequence: CASSLAGSVGGGQFF. CDR3 sequence (DNA): TGTGCCAGCAGCTTAGCAGGATCGGTCGGTGGGGGGCAGTTCTTC.

J is TRBJ2-4 and V is TRBV7-9; tentative D call: TRBD1 (6 bases). V was shortened by 5 bases and J by 3 bases, with 14 bases between the two germline ends. Germline lookup yields CDR1 SEHNR and CDR2 FQNEAQ (reference sequence). The CDR3 extends over 15 amino acids. The DNA for the CDR3 is TGTGCCAGCAGCCAACAGGGTATTTTCAAAAACATTCAGTACTTC. It translates to CASSQQGIFKNIQYF.

The chain carries TRBV6-4 and TRBJ2-7; D gene ambiguous. Germline V gene lookup returns CDR1 MRHNA and CDR2 SNTAGT. V gave up 8 bases and J gave up 3 bases, with 14 bases separating them. The CDR3 runs 13 residues. The CDR3 region has the DNA TGTGCCAGCTTCAAACAGTACTTCTACGAGCAGTACTTC. Encoded protein: CASFKQYFYEQYF.